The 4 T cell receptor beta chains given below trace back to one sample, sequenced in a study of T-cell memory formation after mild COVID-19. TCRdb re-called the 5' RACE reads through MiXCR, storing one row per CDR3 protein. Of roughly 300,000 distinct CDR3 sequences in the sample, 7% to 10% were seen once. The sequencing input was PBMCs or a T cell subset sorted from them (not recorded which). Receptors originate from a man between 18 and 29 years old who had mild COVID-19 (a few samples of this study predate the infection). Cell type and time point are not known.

The CDR3 DNA follows: TGTGCCAGCAGCTGGACAGGTTCAACTAATGAAAAACTGTTTTTT. Its protein product is CASSWTGSTNEKLFF. V is TRBV7-9 and J is TRBJ1-4; 7 nucleotides line up with TRBD1. CDR3 length: 15 residues. Germline V gene data show CDR1 as SEHNR and CDR2 as FQNEAQ (reference sequence). The junction had 2 bases not matched to a gene; V was cut back by 4 bases and J by 0 bases.

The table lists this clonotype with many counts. In DNA form, the CDR3 reads TGTGCCAGCAGCGTAGCTTCGAGAGGGGGCCCTTCAGGCTACACCTTC. It encodes CASSVASRGGPSGYTF. The chain is built from TRBV9 and TRBJ1-2; 7 bases are a match to TRBD1. Germline V CDR1 and CDR2: SGDLS, YYNGEE. V shed 0 bases, J shed 8 bases, and the junction held 13 bases outside the gene matches. The CDR3 has 16 amino acids.

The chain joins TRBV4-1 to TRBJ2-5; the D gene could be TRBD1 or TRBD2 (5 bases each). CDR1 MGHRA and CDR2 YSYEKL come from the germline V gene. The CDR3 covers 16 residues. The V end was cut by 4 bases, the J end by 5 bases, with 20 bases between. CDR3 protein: CASSLLPGPARETQYF. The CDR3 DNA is TGCGCCAGCAGCCTTCTACCGGGACCAGCGAGGGAGACCCAGTACTTC.

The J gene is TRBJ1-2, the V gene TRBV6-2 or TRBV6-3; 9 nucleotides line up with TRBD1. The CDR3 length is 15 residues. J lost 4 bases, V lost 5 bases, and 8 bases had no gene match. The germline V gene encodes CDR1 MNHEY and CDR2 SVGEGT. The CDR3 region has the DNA TGTGCCAGCAGTACCGACAGGGGGGATTCCTATGGCTACACCTTC. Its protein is CASSTDRGDSYGYTF.